This T cell receptor beta chain was recovered during a study of shared clonotypes between healthy human individuals. Germline lookup yields CDR1 SGHTA and CDR2 FQGNSA. Trimming stripped 1 base from V and 4 bases from J, with 16 bases between. The CDR3 loop spans 16 amino acids. Data came from immunoSEQ multiplex PCR; TCRdb stores just in-frame clones and leaves some out. The sample consists of some 2.3 million clones, more than 80% of them appearing once. The chain carries TRBV7-2 and TRBJ1-1; a possible D gene is TRBD1 (5 bases). The specimen sequenced was naive CD4+ T cells from PBMCs. The subset is: CD45RA+ positively selected. This clonotype originated in a young man in good health. Some clones in this sample may be carry-over from other donors' samples. CDR3 sequence (DNA): TGTGCCAGCAGCTTAGGAGGGGCCACCCGTTCCACTGAAGCTTTCTTT. It translates to CASSLGGATRSTEAFF. Drawing the rest from reference TRBV7-2 and TRBJ1-1, the complete variable domain is GAGVSQSPSNKVTEKGKDVELRCDPISGHTALYWYRQSLGQGLEFLIYFQGNSAPDKSGLPSDRFSAERTGGSVSTLTIQRTQQEDSAVYLCASSLGGATRSTEAFFGQGTRLTVV.